This entry lists 5 T cell receptor beta chains sequenced from one sample in a study of OX40 agonist ivuxolimab in advanced cancers. Produced via immunoSEQ multiplex PCR; TCRdb's table is partial and in-frame only. The repertoire holds 60,000 to 70,000 clones, with around 83% as singletons. Sequenced here: CD4+ or CD8+ T cells sorted from blood, sampled in a trial of the OX40 agonist ivuxolimab. Source of these receptors: an adult with an advanced solid tumor such as melanoma, head and neck, liver or kidney cancer.

The V and J genes are TRBV10-3 and TRBJ2-7; D is possibly TRBD1 (6 bases). Trimming pared 6 bases from V and 3 bases from J, leaving 6 bases between. CDR1 is ENHRY, CDR2 SYGVKD, per germline. CDR3 length: 11 amino acids. CDR3 region: CAIRTGYEQYF. The CDR3 DNA follows: TGTGCCATCAGGACAGGCTACGAGCAGTACTTC.

In its sample, this clone was seen many times. CDR3 nucleotide sequence: TGTGCCTGGAGTACAGGTTATACCTATGGCTACACCTTC. Translated, it gives CAWSTGYTYGYTF. J is TRBJ1-2 and V is TRBV30, with D possibly matching TRBD1 (5 bases). This CDR3 spans 13 amino acids. CDR1 GTSNPN and CDR2 SVGIG come from the germline V gene (reference sequence). V was clipped by 2 bases and J by 4 bases, with 11 bases between them.

This clone has only one observation. An end of the junction does not agree with germline; a read error may underlie this. The J gene is TRBJ2-7, the V gene TRBV7-2, with TRBD2 matching over 11 bases. The CDR3 contains 15 residues. Germline lookup yields CDR1 SGHTA and CDR2 FQGNSA. The CDR3 DNA is TGTGCCAGCAGCTTAGGGGGGACTAGCGGCCCTGGCTGCCACTTC. This translates into CASSLGGTSGPGCHF.

The chain carries TRBV6-5 and TRBJ1-2, with TRBD1 matching over 7 bases. V shed 7 bases and J 0 bases; nucleotides not matched to a gene: 5. The CDR3 is 14 amino acids. From germline, CDR1 is MNHEY and CDR2 SVGAGI. The CDR3 DNA reads TGTGCCAGCATCCCCAGGGGGACTAACTATGGCTACACCTTC. Translation: CASIPRGTNYGYTF.

The chain joins TRBV6-6 to TRBJ1-1; D gene unclear. CDR3 length: 14 amino acids. Germline V lookup: CDR1 MNHNY, CDR2 SVGAGI (reference sequence). The V and J ends lost 5 bases and 3 bases respectively, with 13 bases between them. The CDR3, as DNA: TGTGCCAGCAGTCCCCACCAGGTAGACACTGAAGCTTTCTTT. This gives the protein CASSPHQVDTEAFF.